This record covers a single TCR beta chain. Sequenced by immunoSEQ multiplex PCR; TCRdb stores in-frame clones only, minus some. Altogether about 91,000 clones are present, roughly 96% being singletons, with the ten largest covering around 0.03%. The sample belongs to a study of siplizumab effects on memory and regulatory T cells. CDR1 SGHDN and CDR2 FVKESK come from the germline V gene. V lost 1 base and J lost 10, with 17 bases in between. The CDR3 sequence is 16 residues long. Sequenced input: naive CD4+ T cells sorted from blood. The rearrangement uses TRBV14 and TRBJ1-6; D unresolved. The TCR originated in a human donor in good health. CDR3 coding DNA: TGTGCCAGCAGCCAAGTGCTGGGAACAATTGGCTCACCCCTCCACTTT. Its translation: CASSQVLGTIGSPLHF.